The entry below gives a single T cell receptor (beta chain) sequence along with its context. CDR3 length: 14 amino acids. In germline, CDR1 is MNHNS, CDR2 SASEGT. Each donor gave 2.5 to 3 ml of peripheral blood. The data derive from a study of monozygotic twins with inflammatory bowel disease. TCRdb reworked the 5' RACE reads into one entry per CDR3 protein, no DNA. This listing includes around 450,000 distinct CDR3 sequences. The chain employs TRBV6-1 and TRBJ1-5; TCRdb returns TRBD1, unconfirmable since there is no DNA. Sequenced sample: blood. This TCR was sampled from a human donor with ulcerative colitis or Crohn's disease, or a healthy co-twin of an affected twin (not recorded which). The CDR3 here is CASSVEGANQPQHF.